This TCR beta chain was retrieved from a study of regulatory T cells in long-lasting Graves disease (dated by TCRdb to the early 2020s). About the study as a whole: Newly diagnosed Graves' disease patients had taken antithyroid drugs for less than 3 months. A total of around 35 samples underwent TCR sequencing, from about 13 patients with persistent Graves' disease and some 20 patients with newly diagnosed Graves' disease. The study took place in China and was registered as a clinical trial. Persistent Graves' disease patients were compared with newly diagnosed Graves' disease patients by peripheral blood TCR sequencing and RNA sequencing.

Read against the paper, the sample's time point label means: newly diagnosed GD, antithyroid drugs for less than 3 months. For both TCR sequencing and RNA sequencing, RNA was extracted from PBMCs using TRIzol. The diagnosis of Graves' disease followed American Thyroid Association guidelines. Recruitment of patients was carried out at an endocrinology department in Xi'an, China. Each patient gave approximately 9.7 milliliters of peripheral blood, collected in an EDTA anticoagulant tube. Ficoll Paque Plus density gradient separation was used to isolate PBMCs, and no further T cell sorting was done. An Agilent 2100 Bioanalyzer and agarose gel were used to assess RNA quality, and a NanoDrop 2000 was used to measure RNA concentration. This clonotype was counted many times. Its antigen target is currently unknown. Base qualities are not recorded, but no much larger clone differs from it by a single base.

The protocol used for the library was multiplex PCR. The sequencer listed for this sample is Illumina HiSeq 4000. TCR beta libraries were built with iRepertoire HTBI primers and Arm-PCR amplification of CDR3 regions. Gel purification was performed on PCR products prior to sequencing. Under the source paper's analysis protocol: A total of 62 TRBV and some 15 TRBJ segments were identified across samples and were used for gene usage analysis of CDR3 amino acid clonotypes. Filtered high-quality paired reads were merged into contigs using COPE and FqMerger. BLAST was used to align contigs to the IMGT TRBV, TRBD and TRBJ reference genes, and CDR3 was defined following IMGT. Clonotypes above 0.1% frequency were classified as highly expanded clones. Shannon entropy served as the measure of repertoire diversity, while the Gini coefficient captured V-J evenness. A clonotype was considered public if more than one individual shared it. TCRdb cleaned the public reads at Q25 with fastp, built clones with MiXCR and kept in-frame beta chains. One record per CDR3 amino acid sequence lists the most common genes and DNA. The V and J calls and clone size are TCRdb's, not the authors'. For this sample there are 450,000 to 700,000 distinct CDR3 sequences; 13% appear just once. The ten top clones hold 8% to 10% of the sample.

CDR1 and CDR2 (MNHEY, SVGEGT) derive from the germline V gene. The CDR3 measures 14 amino acids from cysteine to phenylalanine. The CDR3 DNA has 42 bases and is translated from base 1. The junction shows trimming of 5 bases on V and 4 bases on J, plus 14 bases between the germline ends. The paper's findings and limits, for the study overall: Because the primary lesion, thyroid tissue, could not be accessed, the study looked at peripheral blood alone. Persistent Graves' disease patients showed lower TCR Shannon entropy and fewer highly expanded clones than newly diagnosed patients, suggesting clonal expansion. Only the TCR beta chain was sequenced and analyzed. Persistent disease showed preferential use of TRBV28, TRBJ1-2 and TRBJ2-5, whereas newly diagnosed disease favored TRBV20-1 and TRBJ2-1. Persistent patients shared more public clonotypes among themselves (under 3,000) than newly diagnosed patients did (more than 950). The authors acknowledged the small sample size as a limitation that may reduce accuracy.

These same data were also listed under a study on T cells in Graves' hyperthyroidism and ophthalmopathy. As that second paper reports: Graves' hyperthyroidism was defined as stable when no progression to ophthalmopathy occurred over 18 months of follow-up. Hyperthyroidism patients were newly diagnosed, had a disease duration of under 2 months, and were aged 18 to 65 years. Patients with uncontrolled infections, other autoimmune diseases, pregnancy or lactation were excluded. Diagnoses relied on clinical symptoms, serum thyroxine and TRAb, thyroid ultrasound and orbital computed tomography. The TCR CDR3 was subjected to a first round of RT-PCR using the HTBI primer set and the Qiagen OneStep RT-PCR kit. Most expanded thyroid clonotypes (frequency above 0.001) were also found in blood, which suggests that blood repertoires may mirror thyroid immune responses. A model built on a 13 V-J signature distinguished ophthalmopathy from stable hyperthyroidism, reaching about 88% sensitivity and approximately 83% specificity in cross-validation and 80%/75% in testing. In validation, progression to ophthalmopathy was predicted by the model with around 71% sensitivity and roughly 76% specificity, a median of approximately 6.5 months before onset. A discovery cohort of about 95 patients, roughly 43 with Graves' ophthalmopathy and 57 with stable Graves' hyperthyroidism, was used to find distinguishing TCR V-J signatures. An independent validation cohort of around 19 hyperthyroidism patients and about 15 patients who later progressed to ophthalmopathy tested prospective prediction of ophthalmopathy. For training and testing, the 110 or so patients in the discovery cohort were randomly divided in a 7:3 ratio. In about six Graves' hyperthyroidism patients, the study also compared T-cell repertoires from thyroid tissue with T-cell repertoires from blood. After sampling, hyperthyroidism patients received methimazole starting at 30 mg daily, and ophthalmopathy patients received high-dose intravenous methylprednisolone. A second multiplex PCR round built the libraries, followed by size selection and purification. The libraries were sequenced on an Illumina HiSeq2000 using paired-end 100 bp reads. Raw data were processed with SOAPnuke, discarding reads with adapters, uncalled bases, mean Phred below 15, or no exact constant-primer or identifier match. COPE v1.2.5 was used to merge high-quality paired reads, and clonotypes were defined as unique nucleotide sequences. MiTCR v1.1 was used to align clonotypes to the IMGT TRBV, TRBD and TRBJ reference segments. Analysis was restricted to V-J combinations with a frequency above 0.0001, which covered 99.2% of repertoires. The TCS score was defined as the ratio of F50 (clonal expansion) to E x V (chaos), calculated using BLOSUM62-based TCRdist between CDR3 peptides within each V-J. Welch's t-statistics and random forest reduced several hundred V-J features to 13, which were used in a naive Bayes classifier (R e1071). No statistical method was used to set the sample size in advance, and investigators knew the group allocation. According to the paper, TCR Vbeta CDR3 sequencing was carried out on approximately 140 peripheral blood samples, which came from around 43 ophthalmopathy, 75 to 80 hyperthyroidism and roughly 17 progressor patients.

The sequence is built from TRBV6-2 or TRBV6-3 and TRBJ2-5; no D gene is confidently identified. The TCR comes from a man aged 25-40 years with Graves disease. Donor details come from another sample of the same person, matched by shared clones. The input for sequencing was peripheral blood mononuclear cells (PBMCs), taken at new diagnosis, from a patient treated with antithyroid drugs. The DNA sequence reads TGTGCCAGCAGTGAAGTACTTGGGCCAGAGACCCAGTACTTC. The encoded protein is CASSEVLGPETQYF.